The 17 T cell receptor beta chains presented below share a single source sample, sequenced in a study of CD8 T cells in ankylosing spondylitis. TCRdb processed the 5' RACE reads anew with MiXCR; each CDR3 protein has one entry. The data hold under 450,000 distinct CDR3 sequences, with 20% to 25% observed a single time. Sequenced: blood, either unsorted or a sorted T cell fraction (not recorded which). The receptor set was obtained from a male donor with ankylosing spondylitis or in good health (not recorded which).

This clonotype came up a few times. The chain uses TRBV6-1 and TRBJ1-2; D call uncertain. V was cut by 7 bases and J by 4 bases, with 13 bases left in between. The CDR3 length is 13 residues. Germline V gives CDR1 MNHNS, CDR2 SASEGT. CDR3 protein: CASTPMGFYGYTF. CDR3 bases: TGTGCCAGCACTCCAATGGGGTTCTATGGCTACACCTTC.

This clonotype was seen a handful of times. The chain joins TRBV5-5 to TRBJ2-2; the match to TRBD2 covers 15 bases. The V and J ends lost 4 bases and 4 bases, in that order; junction bases with no gene match: 5. This CDR3 is 17 amino acids long. Per the germline V gene, CDR1 is SGHKS and CDR2 is YYEKEE (reference sequence). The CDR3 spells CASSIGLAGGRTGELFF. The CDR3 DNA reads TGTGCCAGCAGCATAGGACTAGCGGGGGGGCGCACCGGGGAGCTGTTTTTT.

This clonotype was observed a few times. V usage is TRBV24-1 and J usage is TRBJ2-1, with a weak D call TRBD1 (6 bases). The V end was cut by 4 bases, the J end by 6 bases, with 12 bases between. This CDR3 has 14 residues. The germline gives CDR1 KGHDR, CDR2 SFDVKD. CDR3 sequence reads: CATSDRTGLNEQFF. In DNA form, the CDR3 reads TGTGCCACCAGTGACCGAACAGGGCTCAATGAGCAGTTCTTC.

The rearrangement links TRBV4-1 to TRBJ2-2, with 7 bases fitting TRBD2. The CDR3 totals 16 residues. CDR1 is MGHRA, CDR2 YSYEKL, per germline. V trimming: 0 bases; J trimming: 1 base; junction bases outside the gene matches: 2. CDR3 sequence: CASSQDWGGNTGELFF. In DNA form, the CDR3 reads TGCGCCAGCAGCCAAGATTGGGGGGGGAACACCGGGGAGCTGTTTTTT.

A few counts support this clonotype. This rearrangement joins TRBV4-1 to TRBJ2-3; 8 bases align to TRBD2. The CDR3 is 15 amino acids. V was clipped by 0 bases and J by 3 bases; unmatched bases: 2. CDR1 MGHRA and CDR2 YSYEKL come from the germline V gene. The CDR3, as DNA: TGCGCCAGCAGCCAAGAAAAGCGGGAGACAGATACGCAGTATTTT. Its translation: CASSQEKRETDTQYF.

This clonotype turned up a few times. V is TRBV21-1 and J is TRBJ1-5; the D call in the table, TRBD1, was not verified against the DNA. TRBV21-1 is a recognized pseudogene. The CDR3 runs to 13 residues. The CDR3 sequence is CASSWTGGQPQHF. As DNA, the CDR3 is TGTGCCAGCAGTTGGACAGGAGGTCAGCCCCAGCATTTT.

This clonotype was seen a few times. V usage is TRBV4-1 and J usage is TRBJ1-4, with a tentative D call TRBD1 (5 bases). V lost 3 bases to trimming and J lost 8 bases, with 13 bases between them. CDR3 length: 14 residues. Per germline, CDR1 MGHRA and CDR2 YSYEKL. The CDR3: CASSQDGGGEKLFF. The CDR3 region has the DNA TGCGCCAGCAGCCAGGACGGGGGGGGGGAAAAACTGTTTTTT.

The sample holds a few counts of this clonotype. The genes are TRBV29-1 and TRBJ2-1, with TRBD2 matching 7 bases. V shed 7 bases, J shed 10 bases, and the junction held 10 bases outside the gene matches. CDR3 length: 12 residues. Germline V gives CDR1 SQVTM, CDR2 ANQGSEA. CDR3 loop: CSGRFGGGEQFF. The CDR3 region has the DNA TGCAGCGGTCGATTTGGGGGAGGGGAGCAGTTCTTC.

This clonotype showed up just a few times. The CDR3 spells CASRGGPTWETQYF. DNA of the CDR3: TGTGCCAGCAGGGGGGGACCAACATGGGAGACCCAGTACTTC. The chain joins TRBV2 to TRBJ2-5; possible D gene TRBD2, 6 bases. The CDR3 length is 14 residues. The V and J ends lost 6 bases and 5 bases respectively, with 16 bases between them. The germline gives CDR1 SNHLY, CDR2 FYNNEI.

This clonotype showed up just a few times. CDR3 loop: CASSQVDRDGDTQYF. The CDR3 DNA sequence: TGTGCCAGCAGCCAAGTCGACAGGGACGGGGATACGCAGTATTTT. This chain joins TRBV14 and TRBJ2-3, with 7 bases matching TRBD1. Germline-derived CDR1 and CDR2 are SGHDN and FVKESK. This CDR3 is built from 15 residues. Germline trimming cut 1 base from V and 6 bases from J; bases unmatched to any gene: 7.

This clonotype was recorded a few times. This chain connects TRBV7-8 to TRBJ2-5, with D unclear. The CDR3 spans 14 residues. CDR1 SGHVS and CDR2 FQNEAQ come from the germline V gene. With 2 bases removed from V and 0 bases from J, the gap between germline ends came to 7 bases. CDR3 sequence (DNA): TGTGCCAGCAGCTTAAGCCAAAACCAAGAGACCCAGTACTTC. Residues: CASSLSQNQETQYF.

The rearrangement links TRBV28 to TRBJ1-5; 7 bases fit TRBD1. V lost 6 bases and J lost 0; bases outside the gene matches: 5. This CDR3 region has 15 residues. The germline CDR1 and CDR2 sequences are MDHEN and SYDVKM. This CDR3 reads CASRITGVSNQPQHF. The CDR3 DNA reads as TGTGCCAGCAGGATAACAGGGGTTAGCAATCAGCCCCAGCATTTT.

This rearrangement joins TRBV12-3 or TRBV12-4 to TRBJ1-2, with 7 bases lining up with TRBD1. The V segment lost 1 base and the J segment 1 base; nucleotides outside the gene matches: 6. The CDR3 spans 16 residues. The CDR3 DNA follows: TGTGCCAGCAGTTTAGTCGGACAGGAGTATAACTATGGCTACACCTTC. It yields the protein CASSLVGQEYNYGYTF.

This clonotype was seen a handful of times. The chain is built from TRBV28 and TRBJ2-7, with D possibly matching TRBD1 (6 bases). CDR1 is MDHEN and CDR2 is SYDVKM in the germline V gene. The CDR3 has 15 residues. The V end was cut by 6 bases, the J end by 0 bases, with 15 bases between. The CDR3 is CASSSGQRSSYEQYF. CDR3 nucleotide sequence: TGTGCCAGCAGCTCCGGACAGAGGAGCTCCTACGAGCAGTACTTC. The complete variable domain, with remaining parts taken from reference TRBV28 and TRBJ2-7, reads DVKVTQSSRYLVKRTGEKVFLECVQDMDHENMFWYRQDPGLGLRLIYFSYDVKMKEKGDIPEGYSVSREKKERFSLILESASTNQTSMYLCASSSGQRSSYEQYFGPGTRLTVT.

This clonotype has a handful of counts. The chain joins TRBV12-3 or TRBV12-4 to TRBJ1-2; D not resolved. With 1 base removed from V and 4 bases from J, the gap between germline ends came to 13 bases. This CDR3 region has 15 residues. CDR3 in amino acids: CASSLVVRPPYGYTF. In nucleotides, the CDR3 is TGTGCCAGCAGTTTAGTTGTCAGGCCCCCCTATGGCTACACCTTC.

The chain has TRBV6-5 and TRBJ2-4, with D perhaps matching TRBD1 (5 bases). CDR1 is MNHEY, CDR2 SVGAGI, per germline. Trimming shortened V by 4 bases and J by 0 bases, and 10 bases separated the two germline ends. CDR3 length: 15 amino acids. CDR3 DNA sequence: TGTGCCAGCAGTTCCGACAGACTAGCCAAAAACATTCAGTACTTC. This codes for CASSSDRLAKNIQYF.

This clonotype has a handful of counts. V gene TRBV27 combines with J gene TRBJ2-7; the D gene is possibly TRBD2 (5 bases). There are 13 residues in the CDR3. Per the germline V gene, CDR1 is MNHEY and CDR2 is SMNVEV (reference sequence). Trimming left V 7 bases short and J 0 bases short, with 10 bases between. The CDR3: CASTLGSSYEQYF. Written as DNA, the CDR3 is TGTGCCAGCACCCTTGGGAGCTCCTACGAGCAGTACTTC.